This T cell receptor beta chain came from a study of blood T cell repertoires in COVID-19. TCRdb keeps only in-frame clones here, not all; method: immunoSEQ multiplex PCR. This sample has about 100,000 clones, with around four fifths found just once. Germline assignment: CDR1 SGHTA and CDR2 FQGNSA. The CDR3 is 16 residues long. Trimming removed 3 bases from V and 4 bases from J; junction bases left unmatched: 6. The sequencing sample was made of peripheral blood. The J gene is TRBJ2-2, the V gene TRBV7-2; 9 nucleotides align to TRBD1. The source of this sequence is a woman in her sixties or seventies with acute or convalescent COVID-19. As DNA, the CDR3 is TGTGCCAGCAGCTTTGCCGGGACAGGGCTCACCGGGGAGCTGTTTTTT. Its translation is CASSFAGTGLTGELFF.